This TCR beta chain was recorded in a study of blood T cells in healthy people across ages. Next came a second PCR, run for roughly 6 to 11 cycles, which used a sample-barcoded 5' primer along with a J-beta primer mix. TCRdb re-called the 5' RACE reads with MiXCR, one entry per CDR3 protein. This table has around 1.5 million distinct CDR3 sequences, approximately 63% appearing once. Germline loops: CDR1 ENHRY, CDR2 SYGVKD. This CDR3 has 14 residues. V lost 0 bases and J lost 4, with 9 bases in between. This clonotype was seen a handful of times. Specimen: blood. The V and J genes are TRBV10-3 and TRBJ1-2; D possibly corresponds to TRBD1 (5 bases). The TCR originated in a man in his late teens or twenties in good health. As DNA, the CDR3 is TGTGCCATCAGTGAGTCGACAGCCCGCTATGGCTACACCTTC. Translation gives CAISESTARYGYTF.